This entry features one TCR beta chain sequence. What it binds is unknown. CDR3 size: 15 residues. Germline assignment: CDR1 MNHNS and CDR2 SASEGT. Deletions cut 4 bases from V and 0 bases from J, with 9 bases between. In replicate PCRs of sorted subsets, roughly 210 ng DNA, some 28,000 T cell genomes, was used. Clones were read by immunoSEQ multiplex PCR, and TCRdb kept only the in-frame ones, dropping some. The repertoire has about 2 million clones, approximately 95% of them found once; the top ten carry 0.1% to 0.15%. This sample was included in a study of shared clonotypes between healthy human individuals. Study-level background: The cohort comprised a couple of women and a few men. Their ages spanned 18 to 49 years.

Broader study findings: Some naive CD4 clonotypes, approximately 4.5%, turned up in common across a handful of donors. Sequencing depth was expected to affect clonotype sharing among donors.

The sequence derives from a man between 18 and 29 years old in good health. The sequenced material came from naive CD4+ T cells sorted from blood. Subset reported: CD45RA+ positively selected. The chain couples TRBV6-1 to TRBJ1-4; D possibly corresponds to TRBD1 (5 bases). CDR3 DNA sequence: TGTGCCAGCAGTGGTGGGGGTGCAACTAATGAAAAACTGTTTTTT. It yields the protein CASSGGGATNEKLFF.